This T cell receptor (beta chain) came from a study of beta chain features in type 1 diabetes. Broader study findings: Sequencing the cDNA could make cells with high TCR expression show up more than they should. Compared to healthy donors, patients appeared to have naive, central memory and Treg TCRB repertoires that were more alike. A moderate, significant TCRB CDR3 shortening appeared in type 1 diabetes across four CD4+ subsets.

Trimming took 3 bases from V and 0 from J, leaving 10 bases between them. The germline V gene encodes CDR1 SGDLS and CDR2 YYNGEE. The CDR3 is 15 amino acids. This clone was found a few times. Its antigen is as yet unknown. Expressed TCRB transcripts were sequenced, since all the RNA that had been isolated was reverse transcribed. Data came from immunoSEQ multiplex PCR; TCRdb stores just in-frame clones and leaves some out. Here the sample spans 600,000 to 700,000 clones, around an eighth being singletons. The collection from each donor was one heparinised blood draw averaging around 100 mL. Using CD45RO/CCR7/CD25/CD127/CD95/CD27, CD4+ naive, central memory, regulatory and stem cell-like memory cells were sorted.

This chain uses TRBV9 with TRBJ2-1; D may match TRBD1 or TRBD2 (6 bases each). Sequencing was carried out using naive CD4+ T cells from blood. This clonotype was sampled from a man aged 18 to 29 with type 1 diabetes. The CDR3 DNA is TGTGCCAGCAGCGCGGAGGGGGGCTCCTACAATGAGCAGTTCTTC. Encoded protein: CASSAEGGSYNEQFF.